This T cell receptor (beta chain) was profiled in a study of shared clonotypes between healthy human individuals (dated by TCRdb to the early 2020s). Some background on the complete study: A couple of women and a few men aged 18 to 49 years were included in the cohort. To increase sequencing depth and limit assay-specific biases, TCR repertoire library preparation and sequencing were carried out by different laboratories using diverse techniques. Blood TCR repertoires of roughly 5 healthy adults were deeply sequenced to estimate repertoire size and the extent of clonotype sharing between individuals. Per donor, three plates each were used for CD4 naive and CD4 memory, two for CD8 naive, and one for CD8 memory. Leukapheresis yielded between about 0.8 and 9.5 billion PBMCs per donor. Here is what the overall study found, with its caveats: Even with the large sequencing depth, rarefaction of the sorted-subset datasets indicated that sequencing was incomplete. Compared with non-shared clonotypes, clonotypes shared by all four sorted-subset donors had higher generation probabilities. Pairwise subsampling indicated that sequencing depth was expected to affect the degree of clonotype sharing among donors. Sharing across several donors was observed for around 5% of naive CD4, less than 4% of naive CD8, over 2% of memory CD4, and roughly 0.4% of memory CD8 clonotypes. Because the study included a small number of donors, the genetic and exposure-history diversity represented was limited. Naive subsets generally had larger estimated clonotype richness than memory subsets did. Only blood was sampled, and tissue TCR repertoires likely differ from those in blood.

For the CD8 naive samples, CD45RO-negative cells were positively selected for CCR7, yielding a CD45RA+CCR7+ population from which TemRA cells were excluded. Healthy HIV-negative adults with no recently reported acute infections or vaccinations were included as donors. All donors were Caucasian adults living in Nashville, Tennessee, USA. Blood was collected by leukapheresis, and PBMCs were isolated by Ficoll-Histopaque density gradient centrifugation and then cryopreserved in liquid nitrogen vapor phase. Purity and quantity of every magnetically sorted T cell population were checked by analytical flow cytometry. From each sorted fraction, genomic DNA was isolated and quantified by UV absorbance on a Nanodrop 2000c. On this clone: Its target antigen remains unknown. No base quality values were provided; no much bigger clone lies one nucleotide off.

TCR CDR3 regions were amplified from genomic DNA by multiplex PCR using the deep immunoSEQ assay. For each cell subset, the extracted genomic DNA was distributed evenly across all wells of several immunoSEQ 96-well plates, and each plate served as one replicate. For sorted subsets, each replicate PCR was loaded with roughly 200 ng genomic DNA, equivalent to roughly 30,000 T cell genomes. The purified libraries were quantified using a Qubit 3.0 fluorometer, sized with a Bioanalyzer 2100, and then quantified again using the KAPA Library Quantification kit. Every immunoSEQ 96-well plate was sequenced on a separate single-read 150-cycle Illumina NextSeq 550 flow cell. The study's processing was this. The immunoSEQ output contained only junctional sequences without quality scores, so filtering could not match that applied to full-length reads. To assign V/J genes and CDR3, sequences were annotated using PyIR, a Python wrapper for IgBLAST v1.9, with IMGT germline references. Reads were removed for weak V/J assignments (E-value above 1e-6), missing CDR3, stop codons, out-of-frame junctions, or ambiguous translated residues. V3J clonotypes were defined by identical inferred V gene, J gene, and CDR3 amino acid sequence. The percentage overlap between two repertoires was calculated by dividing the number of shared unique clonotypes by the size of the smaller repertoire. Repertoire richness was assessed with RTK rarefaction, the Chao1 estimator, and Recon v2.1 estimates of unobserved clonotypes. OLGA was used to compute generation probabilities for all TCRbeta clonotypes that the gDNA method yielded from several donors. What TCRdb holds here is the immuneACCESS table cut down to in-frame rearrangements. Part of the clones is not present; checked against another copy, under half of the missing clones reflect an unresolved V gene, and the others are unexplained. From that table come the V and J calls and clone size; the DNA was used to work out D and trimming. Present in this sample are about 590,000 clones, about 95% of which were seen just once. The ten most abundant clones make up 0.095% to 0.12% of the sample.

V and J lose 2 bases and 5 bases, and a span of 16 bases separates them. CDR1 SGHTA and CDR2 FQGTGA are derived from the germline V gene. The CDR3 runs 15 residues from the cysteine to the phenylalanine. Only the CDR3 DNA stays, 45 bases, in frame from base 1. The sample was naive CD8+ T cells sorted from blood. Per the publication, the cell subset or site label means: CD45RA+CCR7+. This TCR came from a woman aged 25 to 45 in good health. Rearrangement joined TRBV7-3 to TRBJ2-7; a tentative D match to TRBD2 spans 6 bases. The bases are TGTGCCAGCAGCTTATCCGGGGGTCCGGGAGACGAGCAGTACTTC. Translated, it reads CASSLSGGPGDEQYF. Here the CDR3 is joined to the reference TRBV7-3 and TRBJ2-7 genes, and the full variable domain is: GAGVSQTPSNKVTEKGKYVELRCDPISGHTALYWYRQSLGQGPEFLIYFQGTGAADDSGLPNDRFFAVRPEGSVSTLKIQRTERGDSAVYLCASSLSGGPGDEQYFGPGTRLTVT.